This T cell receptor beta chain was documented in a study of blood T cell repertoires in COVID-19. About the research overall: Acute-phase and convalescent COVID-19 samples originated in the United States, Italy and Spain. T cells, B-cell-depleted T cells, or PBMCs supplied cDNA or gDNA.

CDR3 length: 15 residues. Germline V CDR1 and CDR2: SGDLS, YYNGEE. Sequencing was performed with immunoSEQ multiplex PCR; in TCRdb, only in-frame clones are kept and a portion is missing. The table includes about 350,000 clones, about 88% detected once. Note on this clone: A junction boundary mismatches the germline segment, possibly from a read error.

This clonotype was obtained from a woman in her seventies with COVID-19, enrolled during active disease. This sequence joins TRBV9 and TRBJ1-6, with no clear D. The specimen sequenced was peripheral blood. For the CDR3, the DNA is TGTGCCAGCAGAGTAGCTCAGCGGGAAGGATCACCCCTCCACTTT. Residues: CASRVAQREGSPLHF.